This T cell receptor (beta chain) was recorded in a study of T-cell reconstitution after alpha-beta-depleted transplantation in children. The study's findings and limits: Reportedly, only several hundred clones from non-depleted graft cells drove alpha-beta T-cell counts at about two months. The study traced high day-60 TCRbeta diversity in some patients to surviving recipient T cells and thymic progenitors. The authors attributed T-cell counts and diversity one year after transplant mostly to newly produced T cells.

Germline CDR1 reads SGDLS; CDR2 reads YYNGEE. The V gene end was trimmed by 3 bases and the J gene end by 2 bases; junction bases not matched to a gene: 16. The CDR3 sequence is 19 residues long. Using unique molecular identifiers, the investigators prepared the TCRbeta library. One entry per CDR3 protein, called by TCRdb with MiXCR from the PCR reads. The top ten hold over 6% of the sample, which has fewer than 350,000 distinct CDR3 sequences, around 10% seen once. This clonotype was counted ten times or more. Its antigen is not identified. The sample here was PBMCs, taken before TCRalphabeta/CD19-depleted stem cell transplant. The V and J genes are TRBV9 and TRBJ2-3, with 9 positions matching TRBD2. The sequence was obtained from a boy less than two years old with acute myeloid leukemia, due to receive a stem cell transplant. CDR3 protein: CASSASGGGAGTDTDTQYF. CDR3 coding DNA: TGTGCCAGCAGCGCAAGCGGCGGGGGGGCCGGGACGGACACAGATACGCAGTATTTT.